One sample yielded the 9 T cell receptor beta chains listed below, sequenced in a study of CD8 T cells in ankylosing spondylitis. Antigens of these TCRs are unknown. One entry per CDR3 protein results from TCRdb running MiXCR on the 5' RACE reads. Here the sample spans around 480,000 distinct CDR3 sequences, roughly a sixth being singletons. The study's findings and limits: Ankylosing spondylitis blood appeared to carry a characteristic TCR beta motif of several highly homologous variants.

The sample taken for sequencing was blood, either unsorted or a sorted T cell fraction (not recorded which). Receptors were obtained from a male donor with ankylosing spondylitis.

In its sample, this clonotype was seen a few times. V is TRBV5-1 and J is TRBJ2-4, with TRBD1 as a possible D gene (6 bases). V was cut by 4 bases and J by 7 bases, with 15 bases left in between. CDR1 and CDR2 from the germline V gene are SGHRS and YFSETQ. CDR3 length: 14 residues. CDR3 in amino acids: CASSGSGAPNIQYF. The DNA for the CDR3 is TGCGCCAGCAGCGGGTCAGGGGCCCCGAACATTCAGTACTTC.

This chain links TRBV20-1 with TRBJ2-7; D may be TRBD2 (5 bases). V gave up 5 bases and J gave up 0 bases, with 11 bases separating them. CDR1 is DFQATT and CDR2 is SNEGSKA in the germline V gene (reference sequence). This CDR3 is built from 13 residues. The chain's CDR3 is CSAGLDPSYEQYF. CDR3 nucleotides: TGCAGTGCTGGACTCGACCCCTCCTACGAGCAGTACTTC.

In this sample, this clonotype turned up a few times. Written as DNA, the CDR3 is TGTGCCAGCAGCCCAGACGAAAGAAACCGCTACGAGCAGTACTTC. It yields the protein CASSPDERNRYEQYF. V and J are TRBV12-3 or TRBV12-4 and TRBJ2-7; no definite D call. CDR3 length equals 15 residues. Between the trimmed V and J ends, which lost 6 bases and 3 bases, there was a span of 18 bases.

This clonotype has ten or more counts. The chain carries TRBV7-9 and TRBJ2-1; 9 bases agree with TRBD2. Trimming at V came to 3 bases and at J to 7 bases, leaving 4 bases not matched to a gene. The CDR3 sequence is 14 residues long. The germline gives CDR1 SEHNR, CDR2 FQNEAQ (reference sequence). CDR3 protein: CASSFSGRSNEQFF. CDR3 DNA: TGTGCCAGCAGCTTTAGCGGGAGAAGTAATGAGCAGTTCTTC.

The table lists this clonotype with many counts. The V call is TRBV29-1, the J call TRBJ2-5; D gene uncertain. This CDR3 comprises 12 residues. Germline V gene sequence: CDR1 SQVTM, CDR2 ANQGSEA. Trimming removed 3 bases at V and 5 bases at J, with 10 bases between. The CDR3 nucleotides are TGCAGCGTTGACGGTGGTACGGAGACCCAGTACTTC. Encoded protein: CSVDGGTETQYF.

CDR3 nucleotides: TGTGCCAGCAGCTCCTCGTGGGGATTCGGTGGCTACACCTTC. It translates to CASSSSWGFGGYTF. This chain links TRBV7-2 with TRBJ1-2; D remains unclear. Germline V gives CDR1 SGHTA, CDR2 FQGNSA. The CDR3 loop spans 14 amino acids. Between the trimmed V and J ends, which lost 4 bases and 7 bases, there was a span of 16 bases.

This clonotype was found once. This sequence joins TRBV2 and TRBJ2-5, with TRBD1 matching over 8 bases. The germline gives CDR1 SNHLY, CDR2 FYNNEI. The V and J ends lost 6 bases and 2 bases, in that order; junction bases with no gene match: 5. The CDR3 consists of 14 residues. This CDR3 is CASRLGQGQETQYF. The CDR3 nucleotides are TGTGCCAGCAGGCTTGGACAGGGACAAGAGACCCAGTACTTC.

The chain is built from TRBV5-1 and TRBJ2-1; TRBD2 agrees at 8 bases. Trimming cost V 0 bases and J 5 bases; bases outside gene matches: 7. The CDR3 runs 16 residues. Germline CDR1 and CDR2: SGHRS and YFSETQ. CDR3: CASSLELSGRNNEQFF. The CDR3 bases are TGCGCCAGCAGCTTGGAGCTCAGCGGGAGAAACAATGAGCAGTTCTTC.

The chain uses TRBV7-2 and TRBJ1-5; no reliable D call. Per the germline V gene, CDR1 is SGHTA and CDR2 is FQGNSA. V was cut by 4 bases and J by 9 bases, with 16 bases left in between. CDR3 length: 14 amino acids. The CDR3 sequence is CASSSTGALWPQHF. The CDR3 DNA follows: TGTGCCAGCAGCTCCACGGGAGCCCTTTGGCCCCAGCATTTT.